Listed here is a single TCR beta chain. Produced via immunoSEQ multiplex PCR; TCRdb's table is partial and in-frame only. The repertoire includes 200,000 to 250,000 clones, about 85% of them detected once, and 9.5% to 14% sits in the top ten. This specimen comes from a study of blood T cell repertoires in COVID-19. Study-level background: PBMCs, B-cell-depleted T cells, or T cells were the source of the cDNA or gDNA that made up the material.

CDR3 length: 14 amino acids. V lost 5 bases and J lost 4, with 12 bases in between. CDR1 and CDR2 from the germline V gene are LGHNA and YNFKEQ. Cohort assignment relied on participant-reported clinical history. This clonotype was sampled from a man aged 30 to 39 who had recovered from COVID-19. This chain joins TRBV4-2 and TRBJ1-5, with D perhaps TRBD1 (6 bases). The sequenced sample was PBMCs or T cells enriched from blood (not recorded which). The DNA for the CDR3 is TGTGCCAGCAGCGCCCTAGGGGGAAATCAGCCCCAGCATTTT. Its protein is CASSALGGNQPQHF.